This T cell receptor beta chain was sequenced during a study of technical replicates of blood from a few donors. Some clones are missing from TCRdb's copy, which holds only in-frame ones; the method was immunoSEQ multiplex PCR. The sample includes around 100,000 clones, about 95% of them seen just once. This CDR3 spans 15 amino acids. The ends lost 3 bases at V and 7 bases at J; junction bases unmatched: 12. Germline CDR1 reads SEHNR; CDR2 reads FQNEAQ (reference sequence). V gene TRBV7-9 combines with J gene TRBJ2-7, with TRBD2 matching over 7 bases. The source is a human donor in good health. The sequenced sample consisted of T cells isolated from PBMCs. The CDR3: CASSLVKLASGEQYF. The CDR3 DNA sequence: TGTGCCAGCAGCTTGGTTAAACTAGCGTCTGGGGAGCAGTACTTC.